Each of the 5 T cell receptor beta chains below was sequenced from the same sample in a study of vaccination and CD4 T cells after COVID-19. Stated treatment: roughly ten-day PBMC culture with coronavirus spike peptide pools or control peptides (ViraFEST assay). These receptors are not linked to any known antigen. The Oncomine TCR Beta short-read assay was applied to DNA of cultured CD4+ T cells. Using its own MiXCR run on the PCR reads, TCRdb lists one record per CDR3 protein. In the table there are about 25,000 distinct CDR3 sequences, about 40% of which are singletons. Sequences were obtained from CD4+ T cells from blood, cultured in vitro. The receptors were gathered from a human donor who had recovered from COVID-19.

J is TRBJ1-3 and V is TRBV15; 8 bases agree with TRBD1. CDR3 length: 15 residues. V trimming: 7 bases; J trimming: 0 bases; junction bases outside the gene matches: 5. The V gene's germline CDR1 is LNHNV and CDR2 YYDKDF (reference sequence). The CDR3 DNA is TGTGCCACCACCAGGGGGCCCAGCTCTGGAAACACCATATATTTT. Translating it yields CATTRGPSSGNTIYF.

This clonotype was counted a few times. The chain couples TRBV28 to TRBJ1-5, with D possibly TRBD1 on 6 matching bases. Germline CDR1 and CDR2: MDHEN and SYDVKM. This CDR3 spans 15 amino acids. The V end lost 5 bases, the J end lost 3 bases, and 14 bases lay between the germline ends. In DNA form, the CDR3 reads TGTGCCAGCAGTCAACCGACAGGAACCAATCAGCCCCAGCATTTT. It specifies CASSQPTGTNQPQHF.

The CDR3 DNA reads TGCAGTGCCACGGGACGGCTCAATCAGCCCCAGCATTTT. Translated: CSATGRLNQPQHF. The chain uses TRBV20-1 and TRBJ1-5; D may be TRBD1 (5 bases). The V end lost 6 bases, the J end lost 3 bases, and 12 bases lay between the germline ends. In germline, CDR1 is DFQATT, CDR2 SNEGSKA (reference sequence). The length of the CDR3 is 13 residues.

CDR3 in amino acids: CASSQGYEQGLREQYF. CDR3 sequence (DNA): TGCGCCAGCAGCCAAGGGTATGAGCAGGGGCTAAGAGAGCAGTACTTC. The chain couples TRBV4-3 to TRBJ2-7, with D perhaps TRBD1 (6 bases). Trimming left V 1 base short and J 7 bases short, with 20 bases between. CDR1 and CDR2 (germline): LGHNA, YSLEER. The CDR3 runs 16 residues.

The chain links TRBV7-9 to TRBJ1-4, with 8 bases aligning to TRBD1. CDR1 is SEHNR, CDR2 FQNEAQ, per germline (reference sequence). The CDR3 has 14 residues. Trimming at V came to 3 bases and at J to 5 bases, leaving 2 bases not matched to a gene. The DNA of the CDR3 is TGTGCCAGCAGCTTGGACAGGGAAAATGAAAAACTGTTTTTT. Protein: CASSLDRENEKLFF.